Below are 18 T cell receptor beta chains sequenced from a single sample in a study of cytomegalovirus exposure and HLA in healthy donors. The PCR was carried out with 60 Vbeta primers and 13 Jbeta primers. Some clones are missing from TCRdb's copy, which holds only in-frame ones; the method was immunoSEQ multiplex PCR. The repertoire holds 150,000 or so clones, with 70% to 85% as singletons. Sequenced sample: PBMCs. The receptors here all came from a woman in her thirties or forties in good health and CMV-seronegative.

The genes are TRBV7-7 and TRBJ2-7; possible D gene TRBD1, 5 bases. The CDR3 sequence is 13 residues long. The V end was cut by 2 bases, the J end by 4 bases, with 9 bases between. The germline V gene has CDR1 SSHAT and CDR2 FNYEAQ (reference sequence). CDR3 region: CASSLSKGYEQYF. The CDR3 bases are TGTGCCAGCAGCTTAAGCAAGGGGTACGAGCAGTACTTC.

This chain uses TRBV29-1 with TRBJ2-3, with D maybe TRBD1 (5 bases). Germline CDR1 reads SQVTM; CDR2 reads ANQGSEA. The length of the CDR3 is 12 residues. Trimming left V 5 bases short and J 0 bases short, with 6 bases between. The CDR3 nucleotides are TGCAGCGTTTGGGGCAGCACAGATACGCAGTATTTT. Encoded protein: CSVWGSTDTQYF.

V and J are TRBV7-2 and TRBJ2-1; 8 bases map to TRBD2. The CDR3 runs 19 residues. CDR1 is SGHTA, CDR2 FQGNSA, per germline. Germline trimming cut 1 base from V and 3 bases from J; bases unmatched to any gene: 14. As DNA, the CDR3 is TGTGCCAGCAGCTTAGTTAGGACTAGCTCATCCGCCGACTACAATGAGCAGTTCTTC. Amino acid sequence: CASSLVRTSSSADYNEQFF.

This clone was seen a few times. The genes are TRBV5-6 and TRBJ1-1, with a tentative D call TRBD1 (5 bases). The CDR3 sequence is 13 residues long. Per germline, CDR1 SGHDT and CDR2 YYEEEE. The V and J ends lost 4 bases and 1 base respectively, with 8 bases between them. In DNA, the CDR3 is TGTGCCAGCAGCCTAGGGGAGAACACTGAAGCTTTCTTT. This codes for CASSLGENTEAFF.

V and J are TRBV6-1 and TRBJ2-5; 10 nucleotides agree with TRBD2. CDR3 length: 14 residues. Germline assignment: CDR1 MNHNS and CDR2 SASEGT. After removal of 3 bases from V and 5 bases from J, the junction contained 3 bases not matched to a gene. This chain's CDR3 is CASSESSGSETQYF. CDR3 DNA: TGTGCCAGCAGTGAGTCTAGCGGGAGTGAGACCCAGTACTTC.

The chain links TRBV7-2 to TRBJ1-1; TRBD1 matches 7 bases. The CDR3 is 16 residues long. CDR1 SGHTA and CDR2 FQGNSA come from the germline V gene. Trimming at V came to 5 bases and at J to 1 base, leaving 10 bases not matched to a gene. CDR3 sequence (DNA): TGTGCCAGCAGCGAGGGACAGAAGCACAGGAACACTGAAGCTTTCTTT. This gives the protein CASSEGQKHRNTEAFF.

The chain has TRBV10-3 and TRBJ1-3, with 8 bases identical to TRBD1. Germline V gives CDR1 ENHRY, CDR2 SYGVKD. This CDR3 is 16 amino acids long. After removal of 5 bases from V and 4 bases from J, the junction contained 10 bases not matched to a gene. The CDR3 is CAISPLDRGGGNTIYF. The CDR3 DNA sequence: TGTGCCATCAGTCCACTAGACAGGGGAGGAGGAAACACCATATATTTT.

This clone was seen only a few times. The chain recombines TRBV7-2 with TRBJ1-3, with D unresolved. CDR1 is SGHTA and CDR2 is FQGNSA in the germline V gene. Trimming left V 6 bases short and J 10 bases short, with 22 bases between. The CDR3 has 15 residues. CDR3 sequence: CASRYFPANRGTIYF. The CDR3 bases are TGTGCCAGCAGGTACTTTCCCGCAAACCGAGGGACCATATATTTT.

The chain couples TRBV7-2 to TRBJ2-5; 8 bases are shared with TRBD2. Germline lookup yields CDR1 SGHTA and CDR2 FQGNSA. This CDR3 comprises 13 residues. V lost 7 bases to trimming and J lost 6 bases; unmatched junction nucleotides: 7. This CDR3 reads CASTPQRGKTQYF. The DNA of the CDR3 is TGTGCCAGCACCCCACAGCGGGGGAAGACCCAGTACTTC.

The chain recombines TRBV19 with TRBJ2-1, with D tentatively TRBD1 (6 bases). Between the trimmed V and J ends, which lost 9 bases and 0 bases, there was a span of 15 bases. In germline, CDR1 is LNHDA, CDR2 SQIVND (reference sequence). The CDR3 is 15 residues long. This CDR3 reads CASTKTGSSYNEQFF. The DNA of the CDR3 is TGTGCCAGCACTAAAACAGGGAGCTCCTACAATGAGCAGTTCTTC.

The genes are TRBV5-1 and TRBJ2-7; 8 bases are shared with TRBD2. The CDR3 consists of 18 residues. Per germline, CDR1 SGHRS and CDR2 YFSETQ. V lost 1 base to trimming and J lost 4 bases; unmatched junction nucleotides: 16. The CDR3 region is CASSLPRFPGLETYEQYF. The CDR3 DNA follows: TGCGCCAGCAGCTTGCCCCGATTCCCGGGACTAGAAACGTACGAGCAGTACTTC.

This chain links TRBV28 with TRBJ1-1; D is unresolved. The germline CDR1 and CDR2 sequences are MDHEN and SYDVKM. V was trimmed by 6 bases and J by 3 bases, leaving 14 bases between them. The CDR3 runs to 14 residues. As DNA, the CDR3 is TGTGCCAGCAGACGAGCGAGTGGAGACACTGAAGCTTTCTTT. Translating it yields CASRRASGDTEAFF. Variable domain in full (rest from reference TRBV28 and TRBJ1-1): DVKVTQSSRYLVKRTGEKVFLECVQDMDHENMFWYRQDPGLGLRLIYFSYDVKMKEKGDIPEGYSVSREKKERFSLILESASTNQTSMYLCASRRASGDTEAFFGQGTRLTVV.

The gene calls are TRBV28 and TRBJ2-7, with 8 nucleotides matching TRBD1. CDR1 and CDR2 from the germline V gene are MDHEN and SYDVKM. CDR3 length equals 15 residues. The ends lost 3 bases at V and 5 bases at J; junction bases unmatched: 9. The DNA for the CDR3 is TGTGCCAGCAGTTTGGGGACAGGTCGGATCCACGAGCAGTACTTC. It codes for CASSLGTGRIHEQYF.

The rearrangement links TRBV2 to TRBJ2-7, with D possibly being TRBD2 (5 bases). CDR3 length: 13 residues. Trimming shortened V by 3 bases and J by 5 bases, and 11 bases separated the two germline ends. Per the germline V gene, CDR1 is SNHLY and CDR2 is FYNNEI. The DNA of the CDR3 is TGTGCCAGCAGTGAGGAGGCATTCCACGAGCAGTACTTC. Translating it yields CASSEEAFHEQYF.

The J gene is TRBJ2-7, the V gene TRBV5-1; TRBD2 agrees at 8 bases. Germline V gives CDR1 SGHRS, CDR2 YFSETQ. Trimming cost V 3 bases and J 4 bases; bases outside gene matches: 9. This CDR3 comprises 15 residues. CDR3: CASSYTGTSRYEQYF. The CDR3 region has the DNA TGCGCCAGCAGCTATACCGGGACTAGTCGGTACGAGCAGTACTTC.

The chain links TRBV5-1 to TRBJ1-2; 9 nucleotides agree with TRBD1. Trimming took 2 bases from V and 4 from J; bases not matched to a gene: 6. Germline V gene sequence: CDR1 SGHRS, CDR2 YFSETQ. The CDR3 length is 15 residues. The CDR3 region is CASSLTGTGSYGYTF. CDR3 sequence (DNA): TGCGCCAGCAGCTTAACCGGGACAGGGTCCTATGGCTACACCTTC.

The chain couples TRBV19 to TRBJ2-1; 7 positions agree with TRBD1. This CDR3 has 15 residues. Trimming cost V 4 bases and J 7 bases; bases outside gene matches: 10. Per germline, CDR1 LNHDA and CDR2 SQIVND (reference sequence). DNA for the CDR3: TGTGCCAGTAGTACCAGACAGGGTGACGGGAATGAGCAGTTCTTC. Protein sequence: CASSTRQGDGNEQFF.

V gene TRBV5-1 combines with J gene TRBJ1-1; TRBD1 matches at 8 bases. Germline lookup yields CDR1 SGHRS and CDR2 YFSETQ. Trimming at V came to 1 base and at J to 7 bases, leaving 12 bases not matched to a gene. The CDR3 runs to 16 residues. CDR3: CASSLLASGGEYEAFF. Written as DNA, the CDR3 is TGCGCCAGCAGCTTGCTAGCCTCAGGGGGCGAATATGAAGCTTTCTTT. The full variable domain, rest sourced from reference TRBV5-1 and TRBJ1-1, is KAGVTQTPRYLIKTRGQQVTLSCSPISGHRSVSWYQQTPGQGLQFLFEYFSETQRNKGNFPGRFSGRQFSNSRSEMNVSTLELGDSALYLCASSLLASGGEYEAFFGQGTRLTVV.